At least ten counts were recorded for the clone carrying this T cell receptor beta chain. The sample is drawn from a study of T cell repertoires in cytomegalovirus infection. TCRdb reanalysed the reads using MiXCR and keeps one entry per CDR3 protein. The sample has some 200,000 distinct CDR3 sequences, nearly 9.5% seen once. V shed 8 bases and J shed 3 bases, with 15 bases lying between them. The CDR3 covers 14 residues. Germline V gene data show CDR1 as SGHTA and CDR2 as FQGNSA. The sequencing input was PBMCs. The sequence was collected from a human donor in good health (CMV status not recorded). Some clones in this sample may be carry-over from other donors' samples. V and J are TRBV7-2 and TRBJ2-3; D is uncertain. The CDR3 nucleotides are TGTGCCAGCGGCCCGGGCGTGGTTACAGATACGCAGTATTTT. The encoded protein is CASGPGVVTDTQYF. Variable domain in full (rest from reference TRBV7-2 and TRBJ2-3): GAGVSQSPSNKVTEKGKDVELRCDPISGHTALYWYRQSLGQGLEFLIYFQGNSAPDKSGLPSDRFSAERTGGSVSTLTIQRTQQEDSAVYLCASGPGVVTDTQYFGPGTRLTVL.